These T cell receptor beta chains were read from a single sample in a study of CD8 T cells in ankylosing spondylitis. Each CDR3 protein is one row after TCRdb ran MiXCR on the 5' RACE reads. The data hold around 390,000 distinct CDR3 sequences, with around 20% observed a single time. Sequenced sample: blood, either unsorted or a sorted T cell fraction (not recorded which). The receptors were gathered from a male donor with ankylosing spondylitis. CDR3s include the opening cysteine and the closing phenylalanine or tryptophan. The order of the fields is D gene, clone size, V gene, J gene, CDR3 protein, CDR3 DNA. A D gene is named only where the DNA matches it firmly. Clone size is not always given. Where it is, it says once, few, many or a class for expanded clones.

d_gene: NA; abundance: few; v_gene: TRBV7-2; j_gene: TRBJ1-1; CDR3aa: CASSLAGRQNTEAFF; CDR3nt: TGTGCCAGCAGCTTAGCAGGTCGGCAGAACACTGAAGCTTTCTTT
d_gene: TRBD1; abundance: NA; v_gene: TRBV12-3/TRBV12-4; j_gene: TRBJ2-5; CDR3aa: CASRYSGQGKETQYF; CDR3nt: TGTGCCAGCAGATACTCAGGACAGGGGAAAGAGACCCAGTACTTC
d_gene: NA; abundance: NA; v_gene: TRBV5-1; j_gene: TRBJ2-7; CDR3aa: CASSLGPSSLLRQQYF; CDR3nt: TGCGCCAGCAGCTTGGGGCCTAGCTCCCTCCTACGACAGCAGTACTTC
d_gene: TRBD1; abundance: NA; v_gene: TRBV7-2; j_gene: TRBJ2-5; CDR3aa: CASSLSTGLGQETQYF; CDR3nt: TGTGCCAGCAGCCTATCGACAGGGTTAGGGCAAGAGACCCAGTACTTC
d_gene: TRBD1; abundance: NA; v_gene: TRBV2; j_gene: TRBJ2-5; CDR3aa: CASQRDSNQETQYF; CDR3nt: TGTGCCTCCCAGAGGGACAGCAACCAAGAGACCCAGTACTTC
d_gene: TRBD2; abundance: few; v_gene: TRBV20-1; j_gene: TRBJ2-7; CDR3aa: CSATLTSGHYEQYF; CDR3nt: TGCAGTGCTACCTTGACTAGCGGCCACTACGAGCAGTACTTC
d_gene: NA; abundance: NA; v_gene: TRBV6-1; j_gene: TRBJ1-2; CDR3aa: CASSAGQQRSSNYGYTF; CDR3nt: TGTGCCAGCAGTGCTGGACAGCAACGAAGCTCTAACTATGGCTACACCTTC
d_gene: TRBD1; abundance: NA; v_gene: TRBV7-6; j_gene: TRBJ2-3; CDR3aa: CASTRGTGVTDTQYF; CDR3nt: TGTGCCAGCACCCGTGGGACAGGGGTCACAGATACGCAGTATTTT
d_gene: NA; abundance: NA; v_gene: TRBV20-1; j_gene: TRBJ1-2; CDR3aa: CSARDRRGLGGYTF; CDR3nt: TGCAGTGCTAGAGATCGGAGGGGTTTGGGTGGCTACACCTTC
d_gene: NA; abundance: NA; v_gene: TRBV5-1; j_gene: TRBJ1-6; CDR3aa: CASSFRDGYNSPLHF; CDR3nt: TGCGCCAGCAGCTTCCGGGACGGCTATAATTCACCCCTCCACTTT
d_gene: TRBD2; abundance: few; v_gene: TRBV28; j_gene: TRBJ2-1; CDR3aa: CASSLSYSGDEFF; CDR3nt: TGTGCCAGCAGTTTAAGTTACAGCGGGGACGAGTTCTTC
d_gene: NA; abundance: NA; v_gene: TRBV20-1; j_gene: TRBJ1-2; CDR3aa: CSAAAWGYTF; CDR3nt: TGCAGTGCCGCCGCTTGGGGCTACACCTTC
d_gene: TRBD2; abundance: many; v_gene: TRBV5-1; j_gene: TRBJ2-1; CDR3aa: CASSFSVSGSPHNEQFF; CDR3nt: TGCGCCAGCAGCTTCAGCGTTAGCGGGAGTCCCCACAATGAGCAGTTCTTC
d_gene: NA; abundance: NA; v_gene: TRBV6-1; j_gene: TRBJ2-3; CDR3aa: CASGPRGMADTQYF; CDR3nt: TGTGCCAGCGGACCCCGGGGGATGGCAGATACGCAGTATTTT
d_gene: NA; abundance: NA; v_gene: TRBV6-1; j_gene: TRBJ1-6; CDR3aa: CASSQADWNSPLHF; CDR3nt: TGTGCCAGCAGCCAGGCGGACTGGAATTCACCCCTCCACTTT
d_gene: TRBD1; abundance: NA; v_gene: TRBV20-1; j_gene: TRBJ1-5; CDR3aa: CSARGTGNNQPQHF; CDR3nt: TGCAGTGCTAGAGGGACAGGGAACAATCAGCCCCAGCATTTT
d_gene: NA; abundance: NA; v_gene: TRBV4-1; j_gene: TRBJ1-2; CDR3aa: CASGTIGRGYTF; CDR3nt: TGCGCCAGCGGGACAATAGGGAGGGGCTACACCTTC
d_gene: NA; abundance: few; v_gene: TRBV7-2; j_gene: TRBJ1-5; CDR3aa: CASSLSRDIDQPQHF; CDR3nt: TGTGCCAGCAGCTTATCCCGGGACATAGATCAGCCCCAGCATTTT
d_gene: TRBD1; abundance: few; v_gene: TRBV18; j_gene: TRBJ2-1; CDR3aa: CASSYKDRDNEQFF; CDR3nt: TGTGCCAGCTCCTATAAGGACAGGGACAATGAGCAGTTCTTC
d_gene: TRBD1; abundance: few; v_gene: TRBV20-1; j_gene: TRBJ1-6; CDR3aa: CSGQGQGGSPLHF; CDR3nt: TGCAGTGGCCAGGGACAGGGGGGTTCACCCCTCCACTTT
d_gene: NA; abundance: few; v_gene: TRBV20-1; j_gene: TRBJ1-5; CDR3aa: CSASVSDSNQPQHF; CDR3nt: TGCAGTGCTAGTGTCAGCGATAGCAATCAGCCCCAGCATTTT
d_gene: TRBD1; abundance: few; v_gene: TRBV29-1; j_gene: TRBJ2-1; CDR3aa: CSVSRDRDSEQFF; CDR3nt: TGCAGCGTTTCCAGAGACAGGGACAGTGAGCAGTTCTTC
d_gene: TRBD2; abundance: few; v_gene: TRBV7-2; j_gene: TRBJ2-3; CDR3aa: CASSVQAGEGTDTQYF; CDR3nt: TGTGCCAGCAGCGTACAAGCGGGAGAAGGCACAGATACGCAGTATTTT
d_gene: NA; abundance: NA; v_gene: TRBV12-3/TRBV12-4; j_gene: TRBJ1-4; CDR3aa: CASSFGGGLGEKLFF; CDR3nt: TGTGCCAGCAGTTTTGGGGGGGGGCTCGGTGAAAAACTGTTTTTT
d_gene: NA; abundance: many; v_gene: TRBV29-1; j_gene: TRBJ2-5; CDR3aa: CSVDWSEETQYF; CDR3nt: TGCAGCGTTGATTGGTCTGAAGAGACCCAGTACTTC
d_gene: NA; abundance: NA; v_gene: TRBV2; j_gene: TRBJ1-6; CDR3aa: CASSATGFNSPLHF; CDR3nt: TGTGCCAGCAGCGCCACAGGGTTTAATTCACCCCTCCACTTT
d_gene: TRBD2; abundance: few; v_gene: TRBV12-3/TRBV12-4; j_gene: TRBJ2-2; CDR3aa: CASSLPGLGIGELFF; CDR3nt: TGTGCCAGCAGTTTACCGGGACTAGGAATCGGGGAGCTGTTTTTT
d_gene: TRBD1; abundance: NA; v_gene: TRBV28; j_gene: TRBJ2-7; CDR3aa: CASSPQGAVSYEQYF; CDR3nt: TGTGCCAGCAGTCCCCAGGGGGCAGTCTCCTACGAGCAGTACTTC
d_gene: NA; abundance: NA; v_gene: TRBV6-1; j_gene: TRBJ1-1; CDR3aa: CASSEEEGRDTEAFF; CDR3nt: TGTGCCAGCAGTGAAGAGGAGGGGAGGGACACTGAAGCTTTCTTT
d_gene: TRBD2; abundance: many; v_gene: TRBV29-1; j_gene: TRBJ2-2; CDR3aa: CSARGPGGNTGELFF; CDR3nt: TGCAGCGCCCGGGGACCGGGAGGGAACACCGGGGAGCTGTTTTTT
d_gene: NA; abundance: few; v_gene: TRBV28; j_gene: TRBJ1-2; CDR3aa: CASTIPRGNYGYTF; CDR3nt: TGTGCCAGCACTATTCCCAGGGGCAACTATGGCTACACCTTC
d_gene: NA; abundance: few; v_gene: TRBV5-1; j_gene: TRBJ2-7; CDR3aa: CASSTGTPYSYEQYF; CDR3nt: TGCGCCAGCAGCACCGGGACACCATACTCCTACGAGCAGTACTTC
d_gene: NA; abundance: many; v_gene: TRBV7-9; j_gene: TRBJ1-6; CDR3aa: CASSFDSTPPLHF; CDR3nt: TGTGCCAGCAGCTTTGACAGTACACCCCCCCTCCACTTT
d_gene: NA; abundance: NA; v_gene: TRBV20-1; j_gene: TRBJ1-5; CDR3aa: CSAIDPGGVNQPQHF; CDR3nt: TGCAGTGCTATAGATCCGGGCGGGGTAAATCAGCCCCAGCATTTT
d_gene: TRBD1; abundance: NA; v_gene: TRBV12-3/TRBV12-4; j_gene: TRBJ1-4; CDR3aa: CASSPGQGAFNEKLFF; CDR3nt: TGTGCCAGCAGTCCCGGACAGGGGGCTTTTAATGAAAAACTGTTTTTT
d_gene: NA; abundance: few; v_gene: TRBV12-3/TRBV12-4; j_gene: TRBJ2-1; CDR3aa: CASSLVGSEQFF; CDR3nt: TGTGCCAGCAGTTTAGTCGGGAGTGAGCAGTTCTTC
d_gene: NA; abundance: few; v_gene: TRBV7-8; j_gene: TRBJ2-5; CDR3aa: CASSLVLRGQETQYF; CDR3nt: TGTGCCAGCAGCTTAGTCTTGAGGGGCCAAGAGACCCAGTACTTC
d_gene: NA; abundance: NA; v_gene: TRBV12-3/TRBV12-4; j_gene: TRBJ1-2; CDR3aa: CASSLGPDRTYGYTF; CDR3nt: TGTGCCAGCAGTTTGGGGCCTGATAGAACATATGGCTACACCTTC
d_gene: NA; abundance: NA; v_gene: TRBV12-3/TRBV12-4; j_gene: TRBJ2-5; CDR3aa: CASSSATGRETQYF; CDR3nt: TGTGCCAGCAGTTCCGCCACCGGTAGGGAGACCCAGTACTTC
d_gene: NA; abundance: NA; v_gene: TRBV20-1; j_gene: TRBJ1-6; CDR3aa: CSAYDGTPVSDSPLHF; CDR3nt: TGCAGTGCTTACGACGGGACACCTGTTTCGGATTCACCCCTCCACTTT
d_gene: NA; abundance: few; v_gene: TRBV9; j_gene: TRBJ2-3; CDR3aa: CASSLRLDITDTQYF; CDR3nt: TGTGCCAGCAGCCTGCGCCTGGACATCACAGATACGCAGTATTTT
d_gene: NA; abundance: many; v_gene: TRBV20-1; j_gene: TRBJ1-1; CDR3aa: CSARPTAGNTEAFF; CDR3nt: TGCAGTGCTAGGCCCACTGCGGGGAACACTGAAGCTTTCTTT
d_gene: NA; abundance: few; v_gene: TRBV3-1; j_gene: TRBJ2-5; CDR3aa: CASSQPYPTRVKETQYF; CDR3nt: TGTGCCAGCAGCCAACCCTATCCCACACGAGTAAAAGAGACCCAGTACTTC
d_gene: TRBD1; abundance: NA; v_gene: TRBV24-1; j_gene: TRBJ2-2; CDR3aa: CATSAPTGSSTGELFF; CDR3nt: TGTGCCACCAGTGCCCCGACAGGGAGCAGCACCGGGGAGCTGTTTTTT
d_gene: TRBD2; abundance: NA; v_gene: TRBV10-3; j_gene: TRBJ2-7; CDR3aa: CAIGLAGYEQYF; CDR3nt: TGTGCCATCGGACTAGCGGGCTACGAGCAGTACTTC
d_gene: NA; abundance: NA; v_gene: TRBV3-1; j_gene: TRBJ2-1; CDR3aa: CASSQDVLSYNEQFF; CDR3nt: TGTGCCAGCAGCCAAGATGTTCTCTCCTACAATGAGCAGTTCTTC
d_gene: NA; abundance: NA; v_gene: TRBV24-1; j_gene: TRBJ2-1; CDR3aa: CATSDSGGSHEQFF; CDR3nt: TGTGCCACCAGTGATTCCGGGGGCAGCCATGAGCAGTTCTTC
d_gene: NA; abundance: few; v_gene: TRBV6-5; j_gene: TRBJ2-4; CDR3aa: CASSYSRRRENIQYF; CDR3nt: TGTGCCAGCAGTTACTCGCGACGTCGGGAAAACATTCAGTACTTC
d_gene: TRBD2; abundance: few; v_gene: TRBV9; j_gene: TRBJ2-3; CDR3aa: CASSETGLGTDTQYF; CDR3nt: TGTGCCAGCAGCGAGACGGGACTAGGCACAGATACGCAGTATTTT
d_gene: NA; abundance: NA; v_gene: TRBV18; j_gene: TRBJ2-1; CDR3aa: CASSPSLDPFVVEQFF; CDR3nt: TGTGCCAGCTCCCCGTCGCTGGACCCCTTCGTGGTTGAGCAGTTCTTC
d_gene: NA; abundance: NA; v_gene: TRBV6-6; j_gene: TRBJ2-7; CDR3aa: CASSRSEAYEQYF; CDR3nt: TGTGCCAGCAGCCGTAGCGAAGCCTACGAGCAGTACTTC
d_gene: TRBD1; abundance: NA; v_gene: TRBV14; j_gene: TRBJ2-7; CDR3aa: CASSSRRGQGENWKYYEQYF; CDR3nt: TGTGCCAGCAGCTCAAGGAGGGGACAGGGAGAGAACTGGAAATACTACGAGCAGTACTTC
d_gene: NA; abundance: few; v_gene: TRBV10-3; j_gene: TRBJ1-5; CDR3aa: CAISESKGDQPQHF; CDR3nt: TGTGCCATCAGTGAGTCGAAAGGGGATCAGCCCCAGCATTTT
d_gene: TRBD1; abundance: NA; v_gene: TRBV25-1; j_gene: TRBJ2-7; CDR3aa: CASSESGTGSLGGLEQYF; CDR3nt: TGTGCCAGCAGTGAATCAGGGACAGGGAGTTTAGGGGGCCTGGAGCAGTACTTC
d_gene: NA; abundance: few; v_gene: TRBV6-5; j_gene: TRBJ2-1; CDR3aa: CASSYSPNGGNEQFF; CDR3nt: TGTGCCAGCAGTTACTCCCCCAACGGAGGCAATGAGCAGTTCTTC
d_gene: TRBD1; abundance: NA; v_gene: TRBV11-1; j_gene: TRBJ2-7; CDR3aa: CASRTGTGGSEQYF; CDR3nt: TGTGCCAGCAGAACCGGGACAGGGGGCTCCGAGCAGTACTTC
d_gene: NA; abundance: NA; v_gene: TRBV6-2/TRBV6-3; j_gene: TRBJ2-6; CDR3aa: CASIKQWNSGANVLTF; CDR3nt: TGTGCCAGCATCAAACAGTGGAACTCTGGGGCCAACGTCCTGACTTTC
d_gene: NA; abundance: many; v_gene: TRBV3-1; j_gene: TRBJ2-7; CDR3aa: CASSQWERDEQYF; CDR3nt: TGTGCCAGCAGCCAATGGGAGAGGGACGAGCAGTACTTC
d_gene: TRBD1; abundance: few; v_gene: TRBV10-3; j_gene: TRBJ1-3; CDR3aa: CAGGGLRGPGNTIYF; CDR3nt: TGTGCCGGAGGGGGCCTCAGGGGCCCTGGAAACACCATATATTTT